This section outlines one TCR beta chain sequence together with its context. The antigen remains unidentified. Clones were read by immunoSEQ multiplex PCR, and TCRdb kept only the in-frame ones, dropping some. Of 90,000 or so clones listed, 75% to 90% are singletons. The sample originates from a study of cytomegalovirus exposure and HLA in healthy donors. Study results and limitations: Reportedly, cytomegalovirus status was diagnosed with high sensitivity and specificity. The study found most TCR sequences rare, yet found some public TCRs in many donors.

With 1 base clipped from V and 13 bases from J, the junction kept 2 bases outside the gene matches. The CDR3 consists of 13 residues. The germline CDR1 and CDR2 sequences are MNHNS and SASEGT. The donors were members of the validation cohort comprising over 100 subjects, separate from the approximately 670-subject first cohort. The receptor comes from a man younger than 30 in good health and CMV-seropositive. The chain has TRBV6-1 and TRBJ2-1, with 12 nucleotides matching TRBD2. Sequencing was carried out using PBMCs. CDR3 bases: TGTGCCAGCAGTGAAGGGACTAGCGGGAAACAGTTCTTC. This gives the protein CASSEGTSGKQFF.